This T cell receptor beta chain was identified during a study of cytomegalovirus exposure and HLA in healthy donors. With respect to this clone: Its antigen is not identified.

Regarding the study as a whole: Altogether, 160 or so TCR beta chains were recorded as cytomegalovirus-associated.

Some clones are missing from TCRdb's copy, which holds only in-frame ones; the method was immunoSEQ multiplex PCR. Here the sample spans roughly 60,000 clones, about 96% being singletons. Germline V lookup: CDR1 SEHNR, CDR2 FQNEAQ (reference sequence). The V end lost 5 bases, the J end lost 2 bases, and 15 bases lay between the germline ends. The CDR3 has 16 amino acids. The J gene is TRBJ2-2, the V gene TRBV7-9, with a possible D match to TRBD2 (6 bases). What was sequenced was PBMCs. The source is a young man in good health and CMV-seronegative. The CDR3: CASSPAEGRNTGELFF. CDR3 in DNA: TGTGCCAGCAGCCCAGCGGAGGGACGTAACACCGGGGAGCTGTTTTTT.